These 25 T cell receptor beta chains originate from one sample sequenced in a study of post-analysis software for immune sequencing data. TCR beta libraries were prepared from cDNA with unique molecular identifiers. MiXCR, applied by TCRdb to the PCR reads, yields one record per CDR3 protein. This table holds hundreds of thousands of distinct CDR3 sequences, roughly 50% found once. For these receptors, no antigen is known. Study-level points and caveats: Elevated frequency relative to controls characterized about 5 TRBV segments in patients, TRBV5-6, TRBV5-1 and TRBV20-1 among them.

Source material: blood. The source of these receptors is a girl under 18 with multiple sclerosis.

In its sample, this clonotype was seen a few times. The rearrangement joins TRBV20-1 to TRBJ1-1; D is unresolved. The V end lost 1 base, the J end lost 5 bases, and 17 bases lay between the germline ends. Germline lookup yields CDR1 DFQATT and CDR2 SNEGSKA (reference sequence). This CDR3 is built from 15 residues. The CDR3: CSARAGIGSKTEAFF. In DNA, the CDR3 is TGCAGTGCTAGAGCGGGGATTGGAAGTAAAACTGAAGCTTTCTTT.

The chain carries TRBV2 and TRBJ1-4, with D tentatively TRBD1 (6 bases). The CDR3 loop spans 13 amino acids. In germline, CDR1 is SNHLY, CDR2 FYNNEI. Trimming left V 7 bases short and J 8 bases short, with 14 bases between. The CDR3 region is CASMWGAEEKLFF. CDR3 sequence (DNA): TGTGCCAGCATGTGGGGGGCGGAGGAAAAACTGTTTTTT. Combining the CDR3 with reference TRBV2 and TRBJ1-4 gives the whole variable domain EPEVTQTPSHQVTQMGQEVILRCVPISNHLYFYWYRQILGQKVEFLVSFYNNEISEKSEIFDDQFSVERPDGSNFTLKIRSTKLEDSAMYFCASMWGAEEKLFFGSGTQLSVL.

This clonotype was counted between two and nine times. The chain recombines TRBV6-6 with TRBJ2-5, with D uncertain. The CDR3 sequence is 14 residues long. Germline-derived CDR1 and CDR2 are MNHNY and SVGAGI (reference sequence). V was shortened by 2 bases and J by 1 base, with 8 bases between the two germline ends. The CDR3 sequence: CASSYAASQETQYF. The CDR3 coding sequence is TGTGCCAGCAGTTACGCGGCCAGCCAAGAGACCCAGTACTTC.

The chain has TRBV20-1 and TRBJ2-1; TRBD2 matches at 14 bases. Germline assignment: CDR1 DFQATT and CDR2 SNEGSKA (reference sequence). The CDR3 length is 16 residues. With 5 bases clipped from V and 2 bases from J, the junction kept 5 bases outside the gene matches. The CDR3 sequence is CSAAGLAGVAYNEQFF. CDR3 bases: TGCAGTGCTGCGGGACTAGCGGGAGTGGCCTACAATGAGCAGTTCTTC.

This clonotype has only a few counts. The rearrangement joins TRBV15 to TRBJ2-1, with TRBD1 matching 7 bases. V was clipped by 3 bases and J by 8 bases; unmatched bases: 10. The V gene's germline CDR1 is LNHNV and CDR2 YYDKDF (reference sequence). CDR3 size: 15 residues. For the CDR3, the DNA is TGTGCCACCAGCAGCAGCAAGGGGGCCGGGGATGAGCAGTTCTTC. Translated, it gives CATSSSKGAGDEQFF.

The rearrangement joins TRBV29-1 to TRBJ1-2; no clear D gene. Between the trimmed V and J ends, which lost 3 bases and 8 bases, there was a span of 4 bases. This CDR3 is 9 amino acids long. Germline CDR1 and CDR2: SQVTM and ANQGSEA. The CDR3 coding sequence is TGCAGCGTTGACCAGGGCTACACCTTC. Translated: CSVDQGYTF.

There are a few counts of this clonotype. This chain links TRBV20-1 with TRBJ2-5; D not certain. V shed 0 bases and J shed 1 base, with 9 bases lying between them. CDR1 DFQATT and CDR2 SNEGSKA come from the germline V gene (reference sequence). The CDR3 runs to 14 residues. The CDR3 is CSARDARIQETQYF. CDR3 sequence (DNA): TGCAGTGCTAGAGATGCCAGGATCCAAGAGACCCAGTACTTC.

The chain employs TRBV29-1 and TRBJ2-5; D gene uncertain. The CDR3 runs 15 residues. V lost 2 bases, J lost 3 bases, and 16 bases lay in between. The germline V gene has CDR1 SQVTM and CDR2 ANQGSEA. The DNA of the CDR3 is TGCAGCGTTGAATCCCCCTGGGAAGAGGAAGAGACCCAGTACTTC. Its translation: CSVESPWEEEETQYF.

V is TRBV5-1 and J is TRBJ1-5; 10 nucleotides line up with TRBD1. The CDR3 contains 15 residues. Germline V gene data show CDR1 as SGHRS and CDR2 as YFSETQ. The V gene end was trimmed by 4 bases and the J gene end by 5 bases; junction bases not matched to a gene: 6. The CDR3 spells CASSAGQGQDQPQHF. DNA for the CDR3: TGCGCCAGCAGCGCGGGACAGGGGCAGGATCAGCCCCAGCATTTT.

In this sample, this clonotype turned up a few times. The CDR3 spells CASISMGSGKDTQYF. CDR3 coding DNA: TGTGCCAGCATCTCTATGGGATCCGGCAAAGATACGCAGTATTTT. The chain combines TRBV5-6 with TRBJ2-3; no clear D gene. The V end was cut by 6 bases, the J end by 5 bases, with 19 bases between. Germline values: CDR1 SGHDT, CDR2 YYEEEE. The CDR3 covers 15 residues.

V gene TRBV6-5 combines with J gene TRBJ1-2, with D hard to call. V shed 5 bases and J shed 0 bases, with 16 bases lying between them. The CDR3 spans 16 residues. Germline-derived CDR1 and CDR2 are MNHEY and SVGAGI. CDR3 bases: TGTGCCAGCAGTCGGATGATGGGTCTAGCTAACTATGGCTACACCTTC. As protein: CASSRMMGLANYGYTF.

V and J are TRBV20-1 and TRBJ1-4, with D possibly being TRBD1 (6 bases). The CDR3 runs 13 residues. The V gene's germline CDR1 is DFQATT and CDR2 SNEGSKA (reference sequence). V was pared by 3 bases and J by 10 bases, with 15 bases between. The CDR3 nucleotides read TGCAGTGCTAGGGGACCACAGGGAGGAAAACTGTTTTTT. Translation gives CSARGPQGGKLFF.

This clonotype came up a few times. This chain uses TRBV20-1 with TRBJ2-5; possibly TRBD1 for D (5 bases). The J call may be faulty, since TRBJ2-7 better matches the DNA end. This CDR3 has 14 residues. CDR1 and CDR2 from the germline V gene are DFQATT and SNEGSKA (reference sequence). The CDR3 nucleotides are TGCAGTGCTAGAGATAGGCAGGGTGGGCACGAGCAGTACTTC. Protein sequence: CSARDRQGGHEQYF.

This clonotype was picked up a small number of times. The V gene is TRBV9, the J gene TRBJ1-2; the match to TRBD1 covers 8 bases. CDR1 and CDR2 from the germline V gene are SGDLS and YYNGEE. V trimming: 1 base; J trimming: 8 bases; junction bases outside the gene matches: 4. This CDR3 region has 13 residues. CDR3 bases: TGTGCCAGCAGCGTATCGGGGACAGGAGGCTACACCTTC. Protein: CASSVSGTGGYTF.

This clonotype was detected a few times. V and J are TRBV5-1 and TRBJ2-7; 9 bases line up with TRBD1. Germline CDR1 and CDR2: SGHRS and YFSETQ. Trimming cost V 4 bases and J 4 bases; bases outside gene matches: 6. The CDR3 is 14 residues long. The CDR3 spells CASSRTGQGYEQYF. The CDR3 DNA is TGCGCCAGCAGCAGAACGGGACAGGGTTACGAGCAGTACTTC.

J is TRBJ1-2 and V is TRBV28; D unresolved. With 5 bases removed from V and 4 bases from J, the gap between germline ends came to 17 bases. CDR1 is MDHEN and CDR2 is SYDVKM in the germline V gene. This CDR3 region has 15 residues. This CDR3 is CASSPPNSLGYGYTF. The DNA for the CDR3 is TGTGCCAGCAGTCCGCCCAACAGCCTAGGCTATGGCTACACCTTC.

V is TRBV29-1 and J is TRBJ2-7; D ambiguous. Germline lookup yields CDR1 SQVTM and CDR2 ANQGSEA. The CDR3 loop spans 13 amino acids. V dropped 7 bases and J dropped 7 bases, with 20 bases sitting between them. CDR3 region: CSARPGALGEQYF. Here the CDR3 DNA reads TGCAGCGCCCGGCCAGGAGCCCTCGGGGAGCAGTACTTC.

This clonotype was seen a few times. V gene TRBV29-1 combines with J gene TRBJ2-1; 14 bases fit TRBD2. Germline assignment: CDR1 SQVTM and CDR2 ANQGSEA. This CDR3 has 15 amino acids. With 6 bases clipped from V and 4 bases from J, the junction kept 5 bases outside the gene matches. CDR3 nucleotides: TGCAGCGTGAGACTAGCGGGGGGGGAATACAATGAGCAGTTCTTC. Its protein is CSVRLAGGEYNEQFF.

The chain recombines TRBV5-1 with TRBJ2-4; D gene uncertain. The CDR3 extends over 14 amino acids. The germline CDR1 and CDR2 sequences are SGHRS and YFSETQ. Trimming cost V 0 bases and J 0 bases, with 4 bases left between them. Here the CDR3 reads CASSLELAKNIQYF. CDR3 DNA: TGCGCCAGCAGCTTGGAATTAGCCAAAAACATTCAGTACTTC.

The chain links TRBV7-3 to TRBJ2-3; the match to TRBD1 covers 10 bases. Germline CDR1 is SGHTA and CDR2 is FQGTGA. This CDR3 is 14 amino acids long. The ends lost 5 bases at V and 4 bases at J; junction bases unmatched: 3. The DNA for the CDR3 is TGTGCCAGCAGCCGGGACAGGGGCGCAGATACGCAGTATTTT. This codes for CASSRDRGADTQYF.

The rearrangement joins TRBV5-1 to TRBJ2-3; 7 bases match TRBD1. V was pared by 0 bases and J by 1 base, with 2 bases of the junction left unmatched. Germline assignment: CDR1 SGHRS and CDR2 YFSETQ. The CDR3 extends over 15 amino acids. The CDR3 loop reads CASSLEGARTDTQYF. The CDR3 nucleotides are TGCGCCAGCAGCTTGGAGGGGGCTCGCACAGATACGCAGTATTTT.

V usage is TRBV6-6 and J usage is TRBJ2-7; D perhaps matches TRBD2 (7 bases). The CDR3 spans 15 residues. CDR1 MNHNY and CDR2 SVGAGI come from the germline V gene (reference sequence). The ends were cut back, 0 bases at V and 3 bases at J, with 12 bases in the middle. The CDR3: CASSYSKGEGYEQYF. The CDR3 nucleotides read TGTGCCAGCAGTTACTCGAAGGGGGAGGGCTACGAGCAGTACTTC.

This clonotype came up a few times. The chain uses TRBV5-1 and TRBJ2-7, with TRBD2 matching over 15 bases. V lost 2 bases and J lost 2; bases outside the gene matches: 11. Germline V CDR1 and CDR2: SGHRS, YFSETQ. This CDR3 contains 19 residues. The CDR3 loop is CASSLKPGLAGGSTYEQYF. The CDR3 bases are TGCGCCAGCAGCTTAAAACCGGGACTAGCGGGAGGTTCTACCTACGAGCAGTACTTC.

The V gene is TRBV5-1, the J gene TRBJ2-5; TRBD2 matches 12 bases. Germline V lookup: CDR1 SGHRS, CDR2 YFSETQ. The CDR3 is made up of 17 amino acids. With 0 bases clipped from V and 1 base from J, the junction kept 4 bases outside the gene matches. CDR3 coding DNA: TGCGCCAGCAGCTTGGTACTAGCGGGAGGTTTCCAAGAGACCCAGTACTTC. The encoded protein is CASSLVLAGGFQETQYF.

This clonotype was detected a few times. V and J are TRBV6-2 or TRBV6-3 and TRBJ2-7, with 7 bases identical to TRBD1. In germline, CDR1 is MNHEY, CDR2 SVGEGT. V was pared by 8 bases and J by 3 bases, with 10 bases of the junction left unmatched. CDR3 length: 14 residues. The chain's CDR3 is CASLGQTPIYEQYF. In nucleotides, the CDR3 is TGTGCCAGCCTGGGACAGACCCCAATCTACGAGCAGTACTTC.